The 22 T cell receptor beta chains listed next were all sequenced from one sample in a study of CD8 T cells in ankylosing spondylitis. Study-wide results and limits: Within ankylosing spondylitis blood, a TCR beta motif made up of eight or nine highly homologous variants appeared to be characteristic.

TCRdb reanalysed the 5' RACE reads using MiXCR and keeps one entry per CDR3 protein. The sample includes roughly 700,000 distinct CDR3 sequences, 15% to 20% of them seen just once. No cognate antigen is known for these TCRs. Sequencing was done on a sample of blood, either unsorted or a sorted T cell fraction (not recorded which). The receptors here all came from a male donor with ankylosing spondylitis.

This clonotype was observed a few times. This chain connects TRBV29-1 to TRBJ2-5, with D possibly being TRBD1 or TRBD2 (6 bases each). The CDR3 runs 13 residues. Deletions cut 7 bases from V and 5 bases from J, with 17 bases between. Germline V CDR1 and CDR2: SQVTM, ANQGSEA. DNA for the CDR3: TGCAGCGCCGACGTGCAGGGGAGGGAGACCCAGTACTTC. This codes for CSADVQGRETQYF.

This clonotype was observed a handful of times. The gene calls are TRBV4-3 and TRBJ2-7; D is unresolved. This CDR3 comprises 15 residues. The V and J ends lost 2 bases and 1 base respectively, with 12 bases between them. CDR1 LGHNA and CDR2 YSLEER come from the germline V gene. The CDR3 DNA reads as TGCGCCAGCAGCCAAAGCTCGGTGCTATCCTACGAGCAGTACTTC. Residues: CASSQSSVLSYEQYF.

The chain combines TRBV4-1 with TRBJ2-1; TRBD2 aligns across 9 bases. The V and J ends lost 3 bases and 5 bases, in that order; junction bases with no gene match: 5. The CDR3 is 15 amino acids. Germline V gene lookup returns CDR1 MGHRA and CDR2 YSYEKL. The CDR3 bases are TGCGCCAGCAGCCACGGGCGGGGGGGGGACAATGAGCAGTTCTTC. This gives the protein CASSHGRGGDNEQFF.

There are a few counts of this clonotype. The chain couples TRBV20-1 to TRBJ1-4, with D perhaps matching TRBD1 (5 bases). Germline V gene lookup returns CDR1 DFQATT and CDR2 SNEGSKA (reference sequence). V was shortened by 2 bases and J by 0 bases, with 7 bases between the two germline ends. The CDR3 contains 14 residues. CDR3 loop: CSARRGATNEKLFF. CDR3 sequence (DNA): TGCAGTGCTAGAAGGGGTGCAACTAATGAAAAACTGTTTTTT.

The J gene is TRBJ2-7, the V gene TRBV7-8; 14 nucleotides match TRBD2. In germline, CDR1 is SGHVS, CDR2 FQNEAQ. The CDR3 is 16 amino acids. V lost 4 bases to trimming and J lost 4 bases; unmatched junction nucleotides: 6. CDR3 nucleotide sequence: TGTGCCAGCAGCTCAGGGGGGACTAGCGGGAGATACGAGCAGTACTTC. This translates into CASSSGGTSGRYEQYF.

The chain carries TRBV28 and TRBJ1-2; possibly TRBD1 for D (5 bases). There are 14 residues in the CDR3. Deletions cut 9 bases from V and 0 bases from J, with 14 bases between. The germline V gene has CDR1 MDHEN and CDR2 SYDVKM. The CDR3 sequence is CASYGGGANYGYTF. The CDR3 DNA sequence: TGTGCCAGTTATGGGGGGGGAGCTAACTATGGCTACACCTTC.

The genes are TRBV5-1 and TRBJ1-1; D might be TRBD1 (5 bases). Germline CDR1 is SGHRS and CDR2 is YFSETQ. This CDR3 is 14 amino acids long. The V end was cut by 2 bases, the J end by 0 bases, with 8 bases between. The CDR3: CASSLPGMNTEAFF. The CDR3 DNA is TGCGCCAGCAGCTTACCAGGGATGAACACTGAAGCTTTCTTT.

The sample holds a few counts of this clonotype. The chain carries TRBV27 and TRBJ2-5; D gene unclear. Trimming took off 2 bases at V and 5 bases at J, with 12 bases between the two ends. This CDR3 spans 14 amino acids. Germline V gene sequence: CDR1 MNHEY, CDR2 SMNVEV (reference sequence). CDR3 in amino acids: CASSLAQTSETQYF. The CDR3 nucleotides read TGTGCCAGCAGTTTAGCACAGACCTCCGAGACCCAGTACTTC.

This clonotype occurred a few times. This sequence joins TRBV4-2 and TRBJ2-2; perhaps TRBD1 as D (5 bases). Per germline, CDR1 LGHNA and CDR2 YNFKEQ. V lost 4 bases, J lost 0 bases, and 21 bases lay in between. CDR3 length: 19 amino acids. The CDR3 region is CASSPRWWGTGPNTGELFF. As DNA, the CDR3 is TGTGCCAGCAGCCCCCGTTGGTGGGGCACGGGTCCGAACACCGGGGAGCTGTTTTTT.

The chain joins TRBV4-2 to TRBJ2-2, with 7 bases identical to TRBD2. The CDR3 spans 16 residues. The V and J ends lost 4 bases and 5 bases, in that order; junction bases with no gene match: 10. In germline, CDR1 is LGHNA, CDR2 YNFKEQ. The CDR3 bases are TGTGCCAGCAGCCCGCTCTTGGCGGGAGCGACCGGGGAGCTGTTTTTT. It codes for CASSPLLAGATGELFF.

The chain links TRBV13 to TRBJ2-1, with a weak D call TRBD2 (6 bases). The V end lost 7 bases, the J end lost 1 base, and 14 bases lay between the germline ends. Per germline, CDR1 PRHDT and CDR2 FYEKMQ (reference sequence). The CDR3 runs 15 residues. CDR3 amino acids: CASNWGVGSYNEQFF. CDR3 in DNA: TGTGCCAGCAACTGGGGGGTGGGGTCCTACAATGAGCAGTTCTTC. The full variable domain, with the rest looked up from reference TRBV13 and TRBJ2-1, is AAGVIQSPRHLIKEKRETATLKCYPIPRHDTVYWYQQGPGQDPQFLISFYEKMQSDKGSIPDRFSAQQFSDYHSELNMSSLELGDSALYFCASNWGVGSYNEQFFGPGTRLTVL.

The genes are TRBV4-1 and TRBJ2-7; the match to TRBD1 covers 8 bases. CDR3 length equals 14 residues. V gave up 1 base and J gave up 12 bases; unmatched junction bases: 11. In germline, CDR1 is MGHRA, CDR2 YSYEKL. CDR3 sequence: CASSQVGPRDRRYF. Written as DNA, the CDR3 is TGCGCCAGCAGCCAAGTGGGACCCCGGGACAGGCGGTACTTC.

In its sample, this clonotype was seen a few times. This chain joins TRBV5-1 and TRBJ1-5; D may be TRBD1 (6 bases). V dropped 4 bases and J dropped 6 bases, with 17 bases sitting between them. Germline loops: CDR1 SGHRS, CDR2 YFSETQ. CDR3 length: 15 residues. The CDR3 sequence is CASSPEAGASQPQHF. The CDR3 DNA reads as TGCGCCAGCAGCCCCGAAGCAGGGGCGAGTCAGCCCCAGCATTTT.

This clonotype was recorded a few times. The chain is built from TRBV25-1 and TRBJ2-3; 8 bases are a match to TRBD1. The V segment lost 2 bases and the J segment 5 bases; nucleotides outside the gene matches: 6. CDR3 length: 15 residues. Per the germline V gene, CDR1 is MGHDK and CDR2 is SYGVNS. CDR3 bases: TGTGCCAGCAGTGAAGTCAGGGGGCCTAAAGATACGCAGTATTTT. It translates to CASSEVRGPKDTQYF.

The chain uses TRBV12-3 or TRBV12-4 and TRBJ2-3; perhaps TRBD2 as D (6 bases). The V end was cut by 3 bases, the J end by 7 bases, with 17 bases between. CDR3 size: 15 residues. CDR3 protein: CASSFQGLDRHTQYF. In nucleotides, the CDR3 is TGTGCCAGCAGTTTCCAGGGACTCGATCGACATACGCAGTATTTT.

The V call is TRBV7-6, the J call TRBJ2-3; possibly TRBD2 for D (5 bases). This CDR3 comprises 15 residues. The germline V gene encodes CDR1 SGHVS and CDR2 FNYEAQ. Trimming left V 4 bases short and J 2 bases short, with 13 bases between. The CDR3 sequence: CASSSNRGHTDTQYF. In nucleotides, the CDR3 is TGTGCCAGCAGCTCTAATAGAGGGCACACAGATACGCAGTATTTT.

The rearrangement links TRBV25-1 to TRBJ1-1; possible D gene TRBD1, 6 bases. Germline V lookup: CDR1 MGHDK, CDR2 SYGVNS. Trimming shortened V by 1 base and J by 11 bases, and 20 bases separated the two germline ends. The CDR3 has 15 residues. The CDR3 spells CASSESGKGGARAFF. CDR3 nucleotide sequence: TGTGCCAGCAGTGAATCCGGAAAAGGGGGGGCTAGGGCTTTCTTT.

This chain joins TRBV5-1 and TRBJ2-7; tentatively, D is TRBD1 or TRBD2 (5 bases each). The CDR3 loop spans 15 amino acids. The germline V and J ends were trimmed by 5 bases and 7 bases, with 22 bases remaining between them. The germline V gene encodes CDR1 SGHRS and CDR2 YFSETQ. CDR3 loop: CASSPPGPQGREQYF. The CDR3 nucleotides are TGCGCCAGCAGTCCTCCGGGACCCCAGGGTAGGGAGCAGTACTTC.

This clonotype was detected many times. The chain has TRBV5-1 and TRBJ2-7; TRBD2 matches 7 bases. This CDR3 has 15 amino acids. Per the germline V gene, CDR1 is SGHRS and CDR2 is YFSETQ. J gave up 3 bases and V 0 bases, and 6 bases lay outside the gene matches. CDR3 coding DNA: TGCGCCAGCAGCTTGGCACCTAGCGGCAGCTACGAGCAGTACTTC. Encoded protein: CASSLAPSGSYEQYF.

A few counts support this clonotype. The CDR3 here is CASSSTHNYGYTF. The CDR3, as DNA: TGTGCCAGCAGTTCCACACATAACTATGGCTACACCTTC. The rearrangement uses TRBV11-2 and TRBJ1-2, with D hard to call. Trimming left V 6 bases short and J 1 base short, with 9 bases between. The CDR3 runs 13 residues. From germline, CDR1 is SGHAT and CDR2 FQNNGV.

V and J are TRBV20-1 and TRBJ2-7; 9 positions agree with TRBD2. This CDR3 comprises 14 residues. V shed 3 bases and J 3 bases; nucleotides not matched to a gene: 6. The germline V gene encodes CDR1 DFQATT and CDR2 SNEGSKA (reference sequence). The CDR3 spells CSARASGILYEQYF. The CDR3 coding sequence is TGCAGTGCTAGGGCTAGCGGGATCCTCTACGAGCAGTACTTC.

The V and J genes are TRBV2 and TRBJ2-7; 8 bases agree with TRBD2. This CDR3 is 15 amino acids long. The V and J ends lost 3 bases and 5 bases, in that order; junction bases with no gene match: 9. Looked up from germline, CDR1 is SNHLY and CDR2 is FYNNEI. The CDR3 DNA is TGTGCCAGCAGTGAGAGTTATAGGCGGGAGGACGAGCAGTACTTC. Encoded protein: CASSESYRREDEQYF.